This TCR beta chain was sequenced for a study of shared clonotypes between healthy human individuals. Study-wide findings and caveats: In several donors, approximately 5% of naive CD4 clonotypes appeared in common.

This CDR3 has 17 amino acids. Trimming left V 0 bases short and J 1 base short, with 15 bases between. Germline CDR1 and CDR2: SGHVS and FQNEAQ. The repertoire was sequenced with immunoSEQ multiplex PCR; TCRdb's copy has only in-frame clones and lacks some. This table has about 1.1 million clones, 75% to 85% appearing once. About this clone: No antigen is known for it.

The V and J genes are TRBV7-8 and TRBJ1-2; a weak D match, TRBD1 (6 bases). This clonotype originated in a young man in good health. Some clones in this sample may be carry-over from other donors' samples. The sample taken for sequencing was memory CD4+ T cells from PBMCs. Described subset: CD45RA-negative fraction. The DNA for the CDR3 is TGTGCCAGCAGCTTAGCCCCGACAGGAGTAATTAACTATGGCTACACCTTC. Amino acids: CASSLAPTGVINYGYTF.